This TCR beta chain was observed in a study of T and B cells in COVID-19 patients. The overall study: Blood was sampled from COVID-19 patients who were either actively infected or recovered. General study findings and limits: Highly clonal in active COVID-19, TRB repertoires exceeded healthy-donor diversity and richness at recovery. In COVID-19 patients, T cell receptor beta variable and joining gene use was reportedly strongly skewed.

The germline V gene encodes CDR1 LNHDA and CDR2 SQIVND (reference sequence). CDR3 length: 16 residues. Trimming removed 7 bases at V and 0 bases at J, with 16 bases between. This clonotype was observed many times. Its matching antigen is unknown. TRB rearrangements were amplified by multiplex PCR with BIOMED2 TRB-A/B primers. In TCRdb, the multiplex PCR reads were re-called with MiXCR into one record per CDR3 protein. The data contain 8,300 or so distinct CDR3 sequences, approximately 26% of them seen just once; the ten biggest clones take up roughly 16%. Blood genomic DNA input for TRB amplification was roughly 250-500 ng.

The clonotype originates from a human donor with active COVID-19. The chain links TRBV19 to TRBJ1-3; maybe TRBD1 (5 bases). Sequenced: blood. The CDR3 nucleotides are TGTGCCAGTACCATGACAGCTACACTCTCTGGAAACACCATATATTTT. It codes for CASTMTATLSGNTIYF.